This T cell receptor beta chain emerged from a study of CD8 T cells in Susac syndrome. Across the whole study: At the time of blood draw, patients with Susac syndrome were therapy-naive, receiving corticosteroids, or receiving intravenous immunoglobulin alone.

Roughly 0.45 to 1 ug RNA was reverse transcribed with random hexamers. TCRdb ran MiXCR on the immunoSEQ multiplex PCR reads and lists one entry per CDR3 protein. There are about 180,000 distinct CDR3 sequences in the sample; 90% to 96% occur only once, and about 0.12% lies in the top ten. TCR beta sequencing was performed on blood CD8+ and CD4+ T cells. Notes on this clonotype: Antigen unknown.

CDR1 and CDR2 from the germline V gene are MDHEN and SYDVKM. The V gene end was trimmed by 8 bases and the J gene end by 5 bases; junction bases not matched to a gene: 9. CDR3 size: 14 residues. Study-wide results and caveats: In Susac syndrome, CD4+ T cell repertoires lacked any clonal expansion.

The TCR originated in a human donor with Susac syndrome. The specimen was CD4+ T cells from PBMCs. The chain employs TRBV28 and TRBJ2-1, with 7 bases matching TRBD2. DNA of the CDR3: TGTGCCAGCGCGCCCGGCGGGAGTCACAATGAGCAGTTCTTC. This codes for CASAPGGSHNEQFF.